This TCR beta chain originates from a study of blood T cell repertoires in COVID-19. In the source study's methods: Reference gene primer amplification yielded estimated nucleated cell counts. The repertoire was sequenced with immunoSEQ multiplex PCR; TCRdb's copy has only in-frame clones and lacks some. V and J calls and clone size are as listed in that table; D and trimming were resolved from the DNA. The profile shows about 190,000 clones, 85% to 90% of them singletons. The CDR3 covers 16 residues. Germline CDR1 reads KGHSH; CDR2 reads LQKENI. With 3 bases removed from V and 2 bases from J, the gap between germline ends came to 14 bases.

This chain connects TRBV18 to TRBJ1-5; D might be TRBD1 (6 bases). This clonotype originated in a man aged 40-49 years with active or convalescent COVID-19. The source material was peripheral blood. DNA for the CDR3: TGTGCCAGCTCACCCGAGAGGGGGATGGGCAATCAGCCCCAGCATTTT. Amino acids: CASSPERGMGNQPQHF.